The 7 T cell receptor beta chains below come from one sample, sequenced in a study of shared clonotypes between healthy human individuals. Libraries were prepared by immunoSEQ multiplex PCR; TCRdb keeps only in-frame clonotypes and omits some of them. The sample includes 2.5 million or so clones, roughly nine tenths seen only once; the top ten take over 0.12%. Sample: naive CD4+ T cells sorted from blood. The subset is: CD45RA+ positively selected. Receptors were obtained from a man younger than 30 in good health.

The genes are TRBV10-3 and TRBJ2-1; 8 positions agree with TRBD2. Germline V gene sequence: CDR1 ENHRY, CDR2 SYGVKD. The V and J ends lost 6 bases and 8 bases, in that order; junction bases with no gene match: 6. The CDR3 has 13 amino acids. The CDR3 nucleotides read TGTGCCATCAGAGCGGGGGCCGGCTATGAGCAGTTCTTC. It yields the protein CAIRAGAGYEQFF.

The rearrangement links TRBV6-6 to TRBJ2-3, with 9 bases aligning to TRBD1. The V gene end was trimmed by 6 bases and the J gene end by 4 bases; junction bases not matched to a gene: 5. The CDR3 is 14 residues long. The germline V gene encodes CDR1 MNHNY and CDR2 SVGAGI (reference sequence). Here the CDR3 reads CASRTGTGSDTQYF. As DNA, the CDR3 is TGTGCCAGCAGGACCGGGACAGGGTCAGATACGCAGTATTTT.

The genes are TRBV9 and TRBJ1-2; tentative D call: TRBD1 (6 bases). The CDR3 is 14 amino acids. Looked up from germline, CDR1 is SGDLS and CDR2 is YYNGEE. Trimming took 4 bases from V and 4 from J, leaving 14 bases between them. The CDR3 DNA is TGTGCCAGCAGCATGACAGGATACACCTATGGCTACACCTTC. Encoded protein: CASSMTGYTYGYTF.

The gene calls are TRBV6-4 and TRBJ2-1, with 7 positions matching TRBD1. The germline V gene encodes CDR1 MRHNA and CDR2 SNTAGT. The trim removed 0 bases at V and 3 bases at J, leaving 8 bases unmatched. The CDR3 is 17 residues long. This CDR3 is CASSDSNRGLNYNEQFF. In DNA form, the CDR3 reads TGTGCCAGCAGTGACTCAAACAGGGGCCTTAACTACAATGAGCAGTTCTTC.

Turning to this clone: Other DNA sequences in the same sample also yield this CDR3. V and J are TRBV5-1 and TRBJ2-5; TRBD2 might be the D (6 bases). CDR1 is SGHRS, CDR2 YFSETQ, per germline. This CDR3 is built from 13 residues. V gave up 4 bases and J gave up 0 bases, with 7 bases separating them. Written as DNA, the CDR3 is TGCGCCAGCAGCGGCGGGAACCAAGAGACCCAGTACTTC. Amino acid sequence: CASSGGNQETQYF.

This clone was picked up one time. The chain is built from TRBV19 and TRBJ1-2; no clear D. V dropped 8 bases and J dropped 4 bases, with 17 bases sitting between them. Looked up from germline, CDR1 is LNHDA and CDR2 is SQIVND (reference sequence). The CDR3 totals 14 residues. The CDR3 loop reads CASYRGGTVYGYTF. DNA for the CDR3: TGTGCCAGTTACCGCGGTGGAACGGTCTATGGCTACACCTTC.

The V gene is TRBV18, the J gene TRBJ2-7; tentatively, D is TRBD1 or TRBD2 (5 bases each). This CDR3 is 16 amino acids long. V dropped 6 bases and J dropped 1 base, with 19 bases sitting between them. Germline V CDR1 and CDR2: KGHSH, LQKENI. CDR3 bases: TGTGCCAGCTCTCAAACGTCCGGGACGGGATCCTACGAGCAGTACTTC. Its translation: CASSQTSGTGSYEQYF.